This T cell receptor (beta chain) was recovered during a study of cytomegalovirus exposure and HLA in healthy donors (dated by TCRdb to the late 2010s). Concerning the study at large: An earlier analysis of roughly 570 of the donors reported under 300 Gb of sequence data and 117 million unique TCR beta sequences obtained from roughly 170 million T cells. An early release covering about 600 HLA-typed donors comprised approximately 290 gigabases of sequencing data and 85 million to 100 million unique TCR sequences. The genetic ancestry cluster associated with self-reported Caucasian donors included 81% of the roughly 380 genotyped donors. The study aimed to test whether signatures of past pathogen exposure could be identified by cataloging public T cell receptors. The T cell repertoires of 666 subjects were profiled by immunosequencing and related to cytomegalovirus serostatus. Besides the first cohort of approximately 670 subjects, a separate validation cohort made up of 120 different subjects was used. To predict cytomegalovirus infection status, the study combined high-throughput TCR immunosequencing, statistical association of individual TCRs with disease status, and machine learning. A later analysis re-examined previously published TCR beta repertoires from just over 650 donors and added high-resolution HLA genotyping to investigate patterns of TCR occurrence. The later analysis used no new phenotypic data to find candidate immune exposures, relying instead on TCR beta sequences and their occurrence across donors. An earlier analysis of 500 to 650 of the donors applied high-throughput TCR beta sequencing to assess whether each TCR beta V gene segment acted as functional or pseudogenic. Alongside the repertoire data, information on donor age, sex, ethnicity and CMV serostatus was compiled. Genome-wide SNP genotypes for about three fifths of the roughly 700 donors were used in a later genetic analysis, which treated that subset as a discovery cohort. All discovery cohort repertoires had been generated on a single sequencing platform. Both class I and class II loci were covered by HLA typing, at four-digit resolution. The number of typed donors differed by locus: about 620-630 for A, B, C, DRB1 and DQB1; 500 to 550 for DQA1; approximately 610 for DPA1; and 400 to 480 for DPB1. Because of strong linkage in the cohort, roughly 5 DR-DQ haplotypes were treated as single units for association and clustering. Across some 400 genotyped donors of the cohort, an average of approximately 220,000 unique TCR beta nucleotide sequences per donor were sequenced, and roughly 18% of those sequences were non-productive. Study-wide findings and limitations: It was suggested by the authors that the approach could potentially be generalized to other disease states and immunological phenotypes. A later genetic analysis reported fewer N-insertions in productive TCRs among donors in an Asian-associated ancestry cluster than the roughly 700-donor mean. V-gene and J-gene trimming of TCR beta chains was associated with a missense DCLRE1C variant in a later genetic analysis, and the association was replicated in an independent cohort. Over 15 rarely observed V segments, including chromosome 9 orphons, were excluded from the earlier analysis of about 600 of the donors because counts were too low. Roughly uniform sequencing depth across donors was assumed in presence/absence analyses, although this assumption may not hold. The cohort was sequenced for TCR beta chains only, and without alpha or paired-chain data the features that could be detected were limited. For the cohort, immune exposure information was limited to CMV serostatus. A later analysis found that HLA-associated TCR beta chains were more clonally expanded and had lower generation probabilities than equally common non-associated chains. In both the original and validation cohorts, the classifier was reported to diagnose cytomegalovirus status with high specificity and sensitivity. At a false discovery rate of 0.05, a later analysis linked fewer than 20,000 TCR beta sequences to specific HLA alleles. Some IMGT-functional V segments, including TRBV6-2 and TRBV6-3, could not be told apart with the 87-base-pair reads, so those segments were excluded. In a later analysis, TCR association rates were found to vary across HLA loci, with the most associated TCRs seen for DRB1 alleles and the fewest for HLA-C alleles. A later analysis reported that several top co-occurrence clusters appeared linked to parvovirus B19, influenza, CMV and Epstein-Barr virus. Most TCR sequences were observed very rarely across donors, whereas some public TCRs were present in many individuals. In vitro tests confirmed that a few of the cytomegalovirus-associated TCR beta chains recognize cytomegalovirus antigens. A group of highly shared sequence variants was considered likely to be a technical artifact of the sequencing pipeline. A later analysis found that most CMV-associated TCR beta chains appeared HLA-restricted, with HLA associations seemingly driven largely by CMV exposure. The study listed 164 TCR beta chains as associated with cytomegalovirus. In an earlier analysis of more than 500 of the donors, most TCR beta V segments appeared in productive rearrangements about 87% or about 30% of the time, broadly matching IMGT annotations. Assigning TCR associations to individual alleles was difficult when HLA alleles, especially DR and DQ, strongly co-occurred. Linkage disequilibrium might explain the correlated functional status among segregating V segments, but an unknown experimental factor could not be ruled out. A further reported finding was that TCR beta sequences accurately predicted the HLA-A and HLA-B alleles for most subjects in the first cohort. Because some donors lacked HLA typing at each locus, the association tests relied only on the typed subset.

A note on this clone: What this receptor recognizes is not known. It has no much larger one-base neighbor in the sample; base qualities were not kept.

The library was made by the immunoSEQ multiplex PCR assay. The multiplex PCR relied on a mix of 60 forward primers for TCR Vbeta segments and 13 reverse primers for TCR Jbeta segments. The CDR3 region of rearranged TCR beta genes was amplified from genomic DNA by a multiplex PCR assay. On the Illumina HiSeq System, the amplified TCR beta libraries were sequenced as 87-base-pair reads. In the authors' own workflow: Across the 600 to 700 repertoires, a later analysis counted 60 million to 90 million unique TCR beta chains, roughly 11 million of which were shared by at least two donors. Raw reads were error-corrected and collapsed into unique sequences with a nearest-neighbor algorithm that merged closely related sequences to remove PCR and sequencing errors. Alignment of CDR3 sequences to IMGT reference sequences was used to assign V, D and J gene segments. Each retained sequence needed at least a six-nucleotide match to both a V gene segment and a J gene segment. A rearrangement counted as productive if the CDR3 had no stop codons and remained in frame with V and J, and every other rearrangement counted as non-productive. CDR3 was defined according to IMGT convention as the region running from the second conserved V-encoded cysteine to the conserved J-encoded phenylalanine. Sequences without an unambiguous match to a single V gene segment were excluded from the earlier analysis of a few hundred of the donors. An earlier analysis of over 450 of the donors classified V segments as functional when productive rearrangements were above 56.7% and as segregating when the standard deviation between donors was above 5%. A statistical classification framework was built for diagnosing cytomegalovirus status from the catalog of TCR beta chain sequences. In a later analysis, V and J genes were assigned by comparing TCR nucleotide sequences against IMGT/GENE-DB human TR gene sequences. In a later analysis, CDR3 sequences and most-parsimonious VDJ recombination scenarios were assigned using the TCRdist pipeline. In a later analysis, each TCR beta chain was defined by its CDR3 amino acid sequence together with its V-gene family, and reads without a unique V-gene family were excluded. As a way to deal with suspected cross-contamination and a sequencing artifact, a later analysis dropped approximately 590 nucleotide sequences that were highly shared and had low generation probability. In a later analysis, a clonal expansion index was calculated for each public chain from normalized within-repertoire ranks of inferred template counts. A later analysis computed generation probabilities with a VDJ recombination model fitted to out-of-frame rearrangements, and checked the results against IGoR. A later analysis scored TCR-TCR, TCR-HLA and TCR-CMV co-occurrence with hypergeometric tests, applying a repertoire-size bias correction to TCR pairs. In a later analysis, false discovery rates were estimated by permuting HLA or CMV assignments 20 times. In a later analysis, co-occurring TCRs were grouped using DBSCAN, and TCRdist sequence similarity was added for clustering within HLA-allele-positive subsets. Co-occurrence clustering excluded repertoires with fewer than 30,000 or more than 120,000 public chains, plus five with anomalous nucleotide sharing. Entries here come from immuneACCESS through TCRdb and include only in-frame sequences with V and J called. Some clones fail to appear in such tables; in the studies checked, an unresolved V gene covers under half of the shortfall, and the cause of the remainder is unknown. Clone size and the V and J calls come from that table; the DNA yielded D and trimming. Counted in this sample were 85,000 to 110,000 clones; around 67% of them appeared once. Of the sample, around 3.5% is held by the ten largest clones.

The germline V gene (reference sequence) yields WNHNN for CDR1 and SYGVQD for CDR2. The CDR3, from cysteine to phenylalanine, totals 17 residues. This entry keeps only the CDR3 DNA: 51 bases, framed from base 1. Germline trimming: 0 bases from V, 7 bases from J; junction bases outside gene matches: 10. The cohort was made up of about 610 healthy bone marrow donors. All cohort members were sampled while nominally healthy, although unrecorded immune exposures were likely present. The donor tested CMV seronegative and was one of the 352 seronegative cohort members. A peripheral blood sample was provided by each donor, and peripheral blood mononuclear cells were used for TCR beta sequencing. The Qiagen DNeasy Blood Extraction Kit was used to extract genomic DNA from the blood cell samples.

This clonotype originated in a woman between 50 and 59 years old in good health and CMV-seronegative. Sequencing used PBMCs. The rearranged chain carries TRBV10-1 and TRBJ2-1, with TRBD2 identical over 9 junction bases. The DNA sequence is TGCGCCAGCAGTGAGTCGATGGCGGGGGGGGCGAGAAATGAGCAGTTCTTC. It specifies CASSESMAGGARNEQFF.